The text below deals with one T cell receptor beta chain. Its antigen is still unknown. The V segment lost 5 bases and the J segment 4 bases; nucleotides outside the gene matches: 4. CDR3 length: 14 amino acids. Germline V CDR1 and CDR2: MNHEY, SVGAGI. These data originate in a study of Ad26.COV2.S vaccination and SARS-CoV-2 variants. Study results and limitations: Total T cell responses, in the TCR breadth and depth analyses, may have been underestimated.

Indicated treatment: some 19 received Ad26.COV2.S at low or high dose, single or two shots; a few received placebo; per-sample allocation not given. The samples were gathered on day 63 after the first injection of vaccine or placebo. Data came from immunoSEQ multiplex PCR; TCRdb stores just in-frame clones and leaves some out. Counted here are fewer than 400,000 clones, approximately 91% occurring once; the ten biggest clones make up under 3.5%. The receptor was derived from a person aged 18-65 years who received the Ad26.COV2.S COVID-19 vaccine or a placebo. The chain couples TRBV6-5 to TRBJ2-2, with TRBD1 identical over 7 bases. The sample in question was peripheral blood, obtained in a trial of Ad26.COV2.S vaccine versus placebo. The CDR3 sequence: CASSRQGSTGELFF. Here the CDR3 DNA reads TGTGCCAGCAGTAGACAGGGATCCACCGGGGAGCTGTTTTTT.